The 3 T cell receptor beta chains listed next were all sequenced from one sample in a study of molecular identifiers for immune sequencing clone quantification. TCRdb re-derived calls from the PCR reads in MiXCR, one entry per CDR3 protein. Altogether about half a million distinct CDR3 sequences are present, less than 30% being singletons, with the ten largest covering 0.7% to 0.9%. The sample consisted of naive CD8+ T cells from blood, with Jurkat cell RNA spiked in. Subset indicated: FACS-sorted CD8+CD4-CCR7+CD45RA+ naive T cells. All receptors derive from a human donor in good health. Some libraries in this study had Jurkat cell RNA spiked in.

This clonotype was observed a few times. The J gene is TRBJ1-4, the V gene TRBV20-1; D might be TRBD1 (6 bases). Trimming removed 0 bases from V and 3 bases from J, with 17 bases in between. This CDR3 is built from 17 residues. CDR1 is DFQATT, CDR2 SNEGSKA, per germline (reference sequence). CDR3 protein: CSARDEGGLGANEKLFF. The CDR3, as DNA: TGCAGTGCTAGAGATGAGGGGGGATTGGGGGCTAATGAAAAACTGTTTTTT.

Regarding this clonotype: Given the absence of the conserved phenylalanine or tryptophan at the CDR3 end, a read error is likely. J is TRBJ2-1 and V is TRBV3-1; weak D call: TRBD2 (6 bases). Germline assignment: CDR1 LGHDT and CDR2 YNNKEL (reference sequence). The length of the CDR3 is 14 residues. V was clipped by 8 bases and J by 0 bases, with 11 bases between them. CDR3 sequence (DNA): TGTGCCAGCGGGTACGGGAGCTCCTACAATGAGCAGTTCTCC. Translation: CASGYGSSYNEQFS.

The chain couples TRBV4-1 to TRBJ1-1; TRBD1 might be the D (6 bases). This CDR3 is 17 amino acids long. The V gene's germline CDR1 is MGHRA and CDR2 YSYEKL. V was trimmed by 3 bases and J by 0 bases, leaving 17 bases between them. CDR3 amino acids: CASSHITGLSVNTEAFF. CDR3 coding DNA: TGCGCCAGCAGCCACATTACAGGGTTGTCAGTGAACACTGAAGCTTTCTTT.